The entry below describes one T cell receptor beta chain. Its target is unknown. This specimen comes from a study of response to subunit inactivated influenza vaccine. The study's findings and limits: The authors suggested that every seasonal influenza vaccination recruits few new T cells.

This CDR3 has 11 amino acids. V lost 3 bases to trimming and J lost 10 bases, with 7 bases between them. Germline-derived CDR1 and CDR2 are SNHLY and FYNNEI. One entry per CDR3 protein results from TCRdb running MiXCR on the RT-PCR reads. The table shows hundreds of thousands of distinct CDR3 sequences, with 25% occurring only once. The sample in question was CD4+ T cells sorted from PBMCs, obtained 4 to 6 days after vaccination. The source of this sequence is a man aged 45 to 65 who received an inactivated influenza vaccine. The gene calls are TRBV2 and TRBJ2-1; D remains unclear. The CDR3 sequence: CASSDRSEQFF. As DNA, the CDR3 is TGTGCCAGCAGTGATCGCAGCGAGCAGTTCTTC.